A single sample gave rise to the 21 T cell receptor beta chains below, sequenced in a study of cytotoxic CD8 clonotypes in ibrutinib-treated CLL. Assay: immunoSEQ multiplex PCR; the TCRdb copy retains only in-frame clones and omits some. The table includes around 310,000 clones, around four fifths detected once. Sequenced material: PBMCs, taken before ibrutinib treatment. The receptors derive from a human donor with chronic lymphocytic leukemia.

The chain is built from TRBV28 and TRBJ1-2, with 10 bases matching TRBD1. V was clipped by 5 bases and J by 5 bases; unmatched bases: 5. The CDR3 spans 14 residues. From germline, CDR1 is MDHEN and CDR2 SYDVKM. CDR3 in amino acids: CASSHRDRGYGYTF. The CDR3 DNA is TGTGCCAGCAGTCACCGGGACAGGGGTTATGGCTACACCTTC.

The CDR3 bases are TGTGCCAGCAGTTTAATGCCTGGAAACACCATATATTTT. As protein: CASSLMPGNTIYF. J is TRBJ1-3 and V is TRBV28, with D unclear. The length of the CDR3 is 13 residues. V was trimmed by 2 bases and J by 2 bases, leaving 4 bases between them. CDR1 is MDHEN and CDR2 is SYDVKM in the germline V gene.

The rearrangement uses TRBV30 and TRBJ1-1, with no clear D. The V end lost 4 bases, the J end lost 4 bases, and 13 bases lay between the germline ends. The germline V gene has CDR1 GTSNPN and CDR2 SVGIG (reference sequence). The CDR3 sequence is 13 residues long. Here the CDR3 DNA reads TGTGCCTGGACCCCGGGGTTACGCACTGAAGCTTTCTTT. Its protein is CAWTPGLRTEAFF.

The rearrangement joins TRBV18 to TRBJ1-5, with TRBD1 identical over 10 bases. From germline, CDR1 is KGHSH and CDR2 LQKENI. The CDR3 runs to 16 residues. J was trimmed by 2 bases and V by 3 bases; bases with no gene match: 4. The CDR3: CASSPPGTGGNQPQHF. In nucleotides, the CDR3 is TGTGCCAGCTCACCCCCTGGGACAGGGGGCAATCAGCCCCAGCATTTT.

The chain uses TRBV27 and TRBJ2-7; possibly TRBD1 for D (6 bases). The CDR3 contains 14 residues. V was shortened by 6 bases and J by 3 bases, with 15 bases between the two germline ends. Germline CDR1 is MNHEY and CDR2 is SMNVEV (reference sequence). The CDR3: CASSKNRELYEQYF. The CDR3 DNA follows: TGTGCCAGCAGCAAGAACAGGGAGCTCTACGAGCAGTACTTC.

The gene calls are TRBV6-5 and TRBJ1-1, with D unresolved. Germline assignment: CDR1 MNHEY and CDR2 SVGAGI. The CDR3 runs to 13 residues. Trimming pared 0 bases from V and 6 bases from J, leaving 8 bases between. CDR3: CASSYSASAEAFF. The CDR3 DNA is TGTGCCAGCAGTTACTCTGCTAGCGCTGAAGCTTTCTTT.

The V gene is TRBV6-1, the J gene TRBJ1-2; TRBD1 matches 7 bases. Germline-derived CDR1 and CDR2 are MNHNS and SASEGT. The V gene end was trimmed by 2 bases and the J gene end by 7 bases; junction bases not matched to a gene: 7. The CDR3 runs 14 residues. CDR3 region: CASSERQGVFGYTF. CDR3 in DNA: TGTGCCAGCAGTGAAAGGCAGGGGGTTTTTGGCTACACCTTC.

This chain uses TRBV27 with TRBJ2-1; unclear D gene. Trimming cost V 3 bases and J 4 bases, with 7 bases left between them. The length of the CDR3 is 13 residues. Germline lookup yields CDR1 MNHEY and CDR2 SMNVEV (reference sequence). This chain's CDR3 is CASSFSAYNEQFF. The CDR3 DNA reads as TGTGCCAGCAGTTTTTCTGCTTACAATGAGCAGTTCTTC.

The rearrangement joins TRBV29-1 to TRBJ1-2; a weak D match, TRBD1 (6 bases). CDR1 SQVTM and CDR2 ANQGSEA come from the germline V gene. The CDR3 has 15 residues. V was pared by 4 bases and J by 8 bases, with 23 bases between. The CDR3 DNA reads TGCAGCGTTGTGGGGGGCAGCATGCTATCTGGCGGCTACACCTTC. It specifies CSVVGGSMLSGGYTF.

In its sample, this clone was seen a few times. The V and J genes are TRBV28 and TRBJ2-1; 10 positions agree with TRBD2. J was trimmed by 8 bases and V by 2 bases; bases with no gene match: 12. The CDR3 length is 17 residues. Germline V CDR1 and CDR2: MDHEN, SYDVKM. The CDR3 DNA sequence: TGTGCCAGCAGTTTAGGGATTCTAGCGGGAGAGTACGATGAGCAGTTCTTC. This codes for CASSLGILAGEYDEQFF.

The rearrangement links TRBV10-3 to TRBJ1-5, with no clear D. V was cut by 0 bases and J by 5 bases, with 14 bases left in between. The CDR3 extends over 16 amino acids. Germline lookup yields CDR1 ENHRY and CDR2 SYGVKD. The CDR3 region has the DNA TGTGCCATCAGTGAGTCGGAGCCGGCAGAAGATCAGCCCCAGCATTTT. It codes for CAISESEPAEDQPQHF.

The chain uses TRBV2 and TRBJ1-2; weak D call: TRBD1 (6 bases). Germline V gives CDR1 SNHLY, CDR2 FYNNEI. The CDR3 has 14 amino acids. Deletions cut 3 bases from V and 3 bases from J, with 11 bases between. The CDR3 sequence: CASSDKQGYYGYTF. CDR3 coding DNA: TGTGCCAGCAGTGATAAACAGGGATACTATGGCTACACCTTC.

This clone has more than one count but fewer than ten. The rearrangement joins TRBV29-1 to TRBJ2-7; the D gene is possibly TRBD1 (5 bases). CDR1 and CDR2 from the germline V gene are SQVTM and ANQGSEA. The CDR3 is 13 residues long. V shed 6 bases and J shed 4 bases, with 16 bases lying between them. DNA for the CDR3: TGCAGCGTCCGACTCACAGGTTCATACGAGCAGTACTTC. Its translation: CSVRLTGSYEQYF.

In DNA form, the CDR3 reads TGTGCCAGCAGTTACGCCGCCACGGGTGCGGTTGAAGCTTTCTTT. Protein: CASSYAATGAVEAFF. The V and J genes are TRBV6-6 and TRBJ1-1, with D unclear. In germline, CDR1 is MNHNY, CDR2 SVGAGI (reference sequence). Trimming cost V 2 bases and J 7 bases, with 17 bases left between them. The CDR3 is 15 residues long.

As regards this clone: Other DNA sequences in this sample translate to the same CDR3. V usage is TRBV7-8 and J usage is TRBJ1-5; D possibly corresponds to TRBD1 (5 bases). The CDR3 has 13 amino acids. Germline V gene lookup returns CDR1 SGHVS and CDR2 FQNEAQ. V lost 6 bases and J 2 bases, leaving 8 bases between the germline ends. CDR3 DNA sequence: TGTGCCAGCAGTCGGGGGGGCAATCAGCCCCAGCATTTT. It encodes CASSRGGNQPQHF.

The chain is built from TRBV7-3 and TRBJ2-1; 7 nucleotides match TRBD2. This CDR3 contains 13 residues. Germline CDR1 reads SGHTA; CDR2 reads FQGTGA. Germline trimming cut 4 bases from V and 9 bases from J; bases unmatched to any gene: 6. The DNA for the CDR3 is TGTGCCAGCAGCTCCAGCGGGATGGGTGAGCAGTTCTTC. Its protein product is CASSSSGMGEQFF.

This clone was counted between two and nine times. The chain recombines TRBV19 with TRBJ1-2, with unresolved D. Germline CDR1 reads LNHDA; CDR2 reads SQIVND (reference sequence). Trimming cost V 0 bases and J 7 bases, with 15 bases left between them. The CDR3 is made up of 15 amino acids. CDR3 coding DNA: TGTGCCAGTAGTATAGATTGGGCTTCCATGGGTGGCTACACCTTC. This gives the protein CASSIDWASMGGYTF.

This chain links TRBV5-1 with TRBJ1-2; the D is unclear. The CDR3 runs 13 residues. Germline assignment: CDR1 SGHRS and CDR2 YFSETQ. V was cut by 5 bases and J by 1 base, with 9 bases left in between. CDR3 coding DNA: TGCGCCAGCAGTCGAGATATTAACTATGGCTACACCTTC. Protein: CASSRDINYGYTF.

This chain connects TRBV4-3 to TRBJ2-7; 11 bases agree with TRBD1. The V gene's germline CDR1 is LGHNA and CDR2 YSLEER. The CDR3 length is 15 residues. J was trimmed by 4 bases and V by 4 bases; bases with no gene match: 6. The CDR3 DNA is TGCGCCAGCAGCCGGGACAGGGGGACTTGGTACGAGCAGTACTTC. Translation: CASSRDRGTWYEQYF.

Of note for this clone: The same CDR3 is also encoded by other DNA sequences in this sample. The J gene is TRBJ2-5, the V gene TRBV19; 7 bases map to TRBD1. The CDR3 consists of 14 residues. The germline gives CDR1 LNHDA, CDR2 SQIVND (reference sequence). The V and J ends lost 3 bases and 5 bases, in that order; junction bases with no gene match: 6. The CDR3 nucleotides are TGTGCCAGTAGTATTTGGACAGGCGAGGAGACCCAGTACTTC. Encoded protein: CASSIWTGEETQYF.

This chain links TRBV27 with TRBJ2-5; TRBD1 is a possible D gene (6 bases). The J call may be wrong; the DNA end is better matched by TRBJ2-7. CDR1 and CDR2 from the germline V gene are MNHEY and SMNVEV (reference sequence). The CDR3 has 14 amino acids. CDR3 bases: TGTGCCAGCAGTCACGGACAGCAGTCCTACGAGCAGTACTTC. It codes for CASSHGQQSYEQYF.